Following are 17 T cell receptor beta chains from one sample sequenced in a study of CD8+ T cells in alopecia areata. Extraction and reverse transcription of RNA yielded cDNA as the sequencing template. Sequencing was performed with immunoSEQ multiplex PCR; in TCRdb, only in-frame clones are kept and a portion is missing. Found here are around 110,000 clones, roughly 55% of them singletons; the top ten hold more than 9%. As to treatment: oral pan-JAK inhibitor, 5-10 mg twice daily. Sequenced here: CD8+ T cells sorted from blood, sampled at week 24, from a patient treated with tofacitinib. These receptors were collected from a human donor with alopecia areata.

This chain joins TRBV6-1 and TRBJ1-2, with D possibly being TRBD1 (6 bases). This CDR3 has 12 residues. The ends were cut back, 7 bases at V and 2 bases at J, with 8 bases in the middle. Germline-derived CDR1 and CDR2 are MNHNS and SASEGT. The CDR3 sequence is CASTQGNYGYTF. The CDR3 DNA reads TGTGCCAGCACCCAGGGGAACTATGGCTACACCTTC.

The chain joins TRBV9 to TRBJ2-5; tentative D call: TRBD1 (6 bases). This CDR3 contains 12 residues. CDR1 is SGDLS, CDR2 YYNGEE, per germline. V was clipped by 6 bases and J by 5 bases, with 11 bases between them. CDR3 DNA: TGTGCCAGCAATTCAGGGGAGGAGACCCAGTACTTC. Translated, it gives CASNSGEETQYF.

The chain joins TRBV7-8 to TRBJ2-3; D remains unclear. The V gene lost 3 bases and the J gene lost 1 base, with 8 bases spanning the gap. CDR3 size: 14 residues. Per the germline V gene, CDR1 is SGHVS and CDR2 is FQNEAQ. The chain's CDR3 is CASSFPGRTDTQYF. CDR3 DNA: TGTGCCAGCAGCTTTCCCGGACGCACAGATACGCAGTATTTT.

DNA of the CDR3: TGTGCCAGCAGCTCGGGACAGTGGGGAATGAACACTGAAGCTTTCTTT. Translating it yields CASSSGQWGMNTEAFF. The chain links TRBV7-9 to TRBJ1-1, with TRBD1 matching over 7 bases. V dropped 4 bases and J dropped 0; count of bases not matched to a gene: 8. Germline values: CDR1 SEHNR, CDR2 FQNEAQ (reference sequence). The CDR3 has 16 amino acids.

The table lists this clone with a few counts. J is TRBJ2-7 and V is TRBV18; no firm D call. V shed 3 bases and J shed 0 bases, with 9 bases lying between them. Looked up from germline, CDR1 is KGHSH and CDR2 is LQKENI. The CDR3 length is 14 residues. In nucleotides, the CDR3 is TGTGCCAGCTCACCCCCCGGCACCTCCTACGAGCAGTACTTC. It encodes CASSPPGTSYEQYF.

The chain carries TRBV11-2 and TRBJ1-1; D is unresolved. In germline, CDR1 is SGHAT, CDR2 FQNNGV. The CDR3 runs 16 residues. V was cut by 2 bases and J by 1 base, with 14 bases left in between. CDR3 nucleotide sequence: TGTGCCAGCAGCTTATGGGCGTGGGCGAAGAACACTGAAGCTTTCTTT. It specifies CASSLWAWAKNTEAFF.

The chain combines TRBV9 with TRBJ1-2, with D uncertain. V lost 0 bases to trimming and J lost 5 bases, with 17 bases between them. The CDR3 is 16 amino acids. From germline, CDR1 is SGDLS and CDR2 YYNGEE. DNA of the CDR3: TGTGCCAGCAGCGTAGGGGTGGATGCCGATGGGTATGGCTACACCTTC. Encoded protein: CASSVGVDADGYGYTF.

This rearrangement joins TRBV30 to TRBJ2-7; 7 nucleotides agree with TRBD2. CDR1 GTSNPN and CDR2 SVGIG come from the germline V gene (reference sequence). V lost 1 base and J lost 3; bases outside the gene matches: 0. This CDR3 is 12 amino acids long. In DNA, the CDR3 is TGTGCCTGGAGTGGGACTAGCTACGAGCAGTACTTC. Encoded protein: CAWSGTSYEQYF.

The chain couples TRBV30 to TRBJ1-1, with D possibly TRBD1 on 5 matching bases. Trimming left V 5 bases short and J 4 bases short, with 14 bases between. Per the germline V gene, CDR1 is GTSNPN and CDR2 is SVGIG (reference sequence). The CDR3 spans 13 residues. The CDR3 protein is CAWGLQGGTEAFF. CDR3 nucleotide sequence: TGTGCCTGGGGTCTTCAGGGAGGCACTGAAGCTTTCTTT.

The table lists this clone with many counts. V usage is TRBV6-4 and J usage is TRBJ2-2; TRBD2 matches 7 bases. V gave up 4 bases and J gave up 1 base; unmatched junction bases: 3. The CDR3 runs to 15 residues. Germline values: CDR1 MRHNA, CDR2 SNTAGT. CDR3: CASSASGENTGELFF. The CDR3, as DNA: TGTGCCAGCAGTGCCAGCGGGGAGAACACCGGGGAGCTGTTTTTT.

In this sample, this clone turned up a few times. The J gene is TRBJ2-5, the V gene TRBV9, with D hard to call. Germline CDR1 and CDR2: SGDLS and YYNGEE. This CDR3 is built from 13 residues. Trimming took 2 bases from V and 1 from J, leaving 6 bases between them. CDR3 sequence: CASSVAAQETQYF. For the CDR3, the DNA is TGTGCCAGCAGCGTGGCAGCCCAAGAGACCCAGTACTTC.

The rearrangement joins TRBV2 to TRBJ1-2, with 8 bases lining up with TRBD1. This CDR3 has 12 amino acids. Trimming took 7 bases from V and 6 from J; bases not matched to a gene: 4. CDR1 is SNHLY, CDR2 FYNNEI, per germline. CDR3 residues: CASTMDRDGYTF. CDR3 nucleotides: TGTGCCAGCACTATGGACAGGGATGGCTACACCTTC.

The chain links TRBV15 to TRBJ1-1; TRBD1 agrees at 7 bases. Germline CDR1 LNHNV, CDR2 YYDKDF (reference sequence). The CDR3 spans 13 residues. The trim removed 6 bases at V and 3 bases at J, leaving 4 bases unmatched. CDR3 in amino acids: CATRQTGDTEAFF. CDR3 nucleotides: TGTGCCACCAGACAAACAGGGGACACTGAAGCTTTCTTT.

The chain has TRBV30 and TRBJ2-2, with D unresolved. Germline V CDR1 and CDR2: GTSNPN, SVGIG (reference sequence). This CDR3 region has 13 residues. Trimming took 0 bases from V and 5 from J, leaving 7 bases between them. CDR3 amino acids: CAWSVDLTGELFF. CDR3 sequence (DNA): TGTGCCTGGAGTGTAGACCTGACCGGGGAGCTGTTTTTT.

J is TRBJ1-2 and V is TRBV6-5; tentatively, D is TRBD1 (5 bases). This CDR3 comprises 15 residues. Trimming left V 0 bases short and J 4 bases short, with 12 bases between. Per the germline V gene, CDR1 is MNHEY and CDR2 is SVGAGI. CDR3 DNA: TGTGCCAGCAGTTACTCACCCGACAGCATCTATGGCTACACCTTC. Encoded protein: CASSYSPDSIYGYTF.

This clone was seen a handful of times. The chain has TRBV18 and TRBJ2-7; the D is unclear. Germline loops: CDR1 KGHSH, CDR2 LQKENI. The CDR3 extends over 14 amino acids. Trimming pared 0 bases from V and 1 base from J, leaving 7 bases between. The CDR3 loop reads CASSPPQVSYEQYF. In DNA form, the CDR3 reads TGTGCCAGCTCACCACCCCAGGTTTCCTACGAGCAGTACTTC. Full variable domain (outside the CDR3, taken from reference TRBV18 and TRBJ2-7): NAGVMQNPRHLVRRRGQEARLRCSPMKGHSHVYWYRQLPEEGLKFMVYLQKENIIDESGMPKERFSAEFPKEGPSILRIQQVVRGDSAAYFCASSPPQVSYEQYFGPGTRLTVT.

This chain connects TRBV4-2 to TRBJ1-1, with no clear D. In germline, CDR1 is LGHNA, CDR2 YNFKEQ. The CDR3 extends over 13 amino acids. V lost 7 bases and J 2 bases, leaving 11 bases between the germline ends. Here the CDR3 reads CASTVGDNTEAFF. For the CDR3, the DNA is TGTGCCAGCACCGTTGGAGACAACACTGAAGCTTTCTTT.